This record concerns one TCR beta chain sequence. The same CDR3 arises from other DNA sequences in this sample as well. In germline, CDR1 is LNHDA, CDR2 SQIVND (reference sequence). The CDR3 extends over 13 amino acids. V lost 5 bases to trimming and J lost 3 bases; unmatched junction nucleotides: 4. As handled by the study authors: By means of reference gene primer amplification, nucleated cell counts were estimated. Profiled with immunoSEQ multiplex PCR; TCRdb holds only in-frame clones, not every one. V, J and clone size are taken as reported in that table, and D and trimming were inferred from the DNA itself. The table shows under 300,000 clones, with roughly 80% occurring only once. This specimen belongs to a study of blood T cell repertoires in COVID-19. Study background: Italy, Spain and the United States were the sources of the convalescent and acute COVID-19 samples. PBMCs, B-cell-depleted T cells, or T cells provided the cDNA or gDNA that made up the material.

This sequence joins TRBV19 and TRBJ2-7; TRBD1 matches 7 bases. The sequenced sample was peripheral blood. The clonotype was recovered from a human donor with COVID-19, enrolled during active disease. The donor label of this sample is uncertain. CDR3 sequence reads: CASSGDRYYEQYF. CDR3 nucleotide sequence: TGTGCCAGTAGTGGGGACAGATACTACGAGCAGTACTTC.